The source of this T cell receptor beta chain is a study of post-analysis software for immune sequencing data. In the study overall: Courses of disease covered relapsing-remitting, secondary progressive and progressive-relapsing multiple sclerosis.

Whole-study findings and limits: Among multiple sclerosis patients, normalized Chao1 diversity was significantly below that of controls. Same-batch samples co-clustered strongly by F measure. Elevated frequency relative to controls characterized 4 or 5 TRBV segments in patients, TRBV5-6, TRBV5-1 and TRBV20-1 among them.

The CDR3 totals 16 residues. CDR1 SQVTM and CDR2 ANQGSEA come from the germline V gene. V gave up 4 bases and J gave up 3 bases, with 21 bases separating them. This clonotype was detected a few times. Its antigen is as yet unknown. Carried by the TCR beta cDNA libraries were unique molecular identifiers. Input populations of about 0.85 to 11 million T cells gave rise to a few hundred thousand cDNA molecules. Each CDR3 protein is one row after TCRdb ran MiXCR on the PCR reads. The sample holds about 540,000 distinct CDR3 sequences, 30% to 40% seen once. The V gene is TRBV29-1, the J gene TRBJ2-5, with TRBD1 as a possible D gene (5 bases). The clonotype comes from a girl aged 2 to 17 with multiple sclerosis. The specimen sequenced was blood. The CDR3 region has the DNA TGCAGCGTTGCAGGCAGGGCTCTGGAGTCGGAAGAGACCCAGTACTTC. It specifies CSVAGRALESEETQYF.